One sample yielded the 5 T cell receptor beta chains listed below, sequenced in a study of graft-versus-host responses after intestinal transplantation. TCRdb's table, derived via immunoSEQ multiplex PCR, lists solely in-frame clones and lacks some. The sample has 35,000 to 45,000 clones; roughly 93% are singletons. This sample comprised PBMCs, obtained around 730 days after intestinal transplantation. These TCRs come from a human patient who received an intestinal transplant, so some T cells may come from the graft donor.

The CDR3 here is CASRQGNEQFF. In DNA form, the CDR3 reads TGTGCCAGCAGACAGGGGAATGAGCAGTTCTTC. The gene calls are TRBV2 and TRBJ2-1; TRBD1 agrees at 7 bases. V was pared by 6 bases and J by 7 bases, with 0 bases of the junction left unmatched. The V gene's germline CDR1 is SNHLY and CDR2 FYNNEI. The CDR3 has 11 residues. The full variable domain, in which reference TRBV2 and TRBJ2-1 provide the parts outside the CDR3, is EPEVTQTPSHQVTQMGQEVILRCVPISNHLYFYWYRQILGQKVEFLVSFYNNEISEKSEIFDDQFSVERPDGSNFTLKIRSTKLEDSAMYFCASRQGNEQFFGPGTRLTVL.

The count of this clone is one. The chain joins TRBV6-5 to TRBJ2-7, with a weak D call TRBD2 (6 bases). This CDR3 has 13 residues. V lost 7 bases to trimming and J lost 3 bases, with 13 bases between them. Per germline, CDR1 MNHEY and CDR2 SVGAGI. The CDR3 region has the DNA TGTGCCAGCACCCCGACCGGGGGCTACGAGCAGTACTTC. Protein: CASTPTGGYEQYF.

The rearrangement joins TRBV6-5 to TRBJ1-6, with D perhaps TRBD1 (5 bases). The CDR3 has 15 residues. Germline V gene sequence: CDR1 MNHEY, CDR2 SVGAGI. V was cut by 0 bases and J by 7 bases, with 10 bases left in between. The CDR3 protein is CASSYSTQGNSPLHF. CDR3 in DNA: TGTGCCAGCAGTTACTCGACCCAGGGCAATTCACCCCTCCACTTT.

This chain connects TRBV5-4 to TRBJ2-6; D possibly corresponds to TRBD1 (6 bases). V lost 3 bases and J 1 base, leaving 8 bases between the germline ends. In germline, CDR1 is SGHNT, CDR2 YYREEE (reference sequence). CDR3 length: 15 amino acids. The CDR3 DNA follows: TGTGCCAGCAGCTCACAGGGATCTGGGGCCAACGTCCTGACTTTC. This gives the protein CASSSQGSGANVLTF.

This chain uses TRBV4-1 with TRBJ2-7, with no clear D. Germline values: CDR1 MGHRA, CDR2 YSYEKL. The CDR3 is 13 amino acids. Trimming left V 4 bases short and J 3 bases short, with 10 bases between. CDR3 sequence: CASSPDSGYEQYF. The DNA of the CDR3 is TGCGCCAGCAGCCCAGATTCGGGCTACGAGCAGTACTTC.